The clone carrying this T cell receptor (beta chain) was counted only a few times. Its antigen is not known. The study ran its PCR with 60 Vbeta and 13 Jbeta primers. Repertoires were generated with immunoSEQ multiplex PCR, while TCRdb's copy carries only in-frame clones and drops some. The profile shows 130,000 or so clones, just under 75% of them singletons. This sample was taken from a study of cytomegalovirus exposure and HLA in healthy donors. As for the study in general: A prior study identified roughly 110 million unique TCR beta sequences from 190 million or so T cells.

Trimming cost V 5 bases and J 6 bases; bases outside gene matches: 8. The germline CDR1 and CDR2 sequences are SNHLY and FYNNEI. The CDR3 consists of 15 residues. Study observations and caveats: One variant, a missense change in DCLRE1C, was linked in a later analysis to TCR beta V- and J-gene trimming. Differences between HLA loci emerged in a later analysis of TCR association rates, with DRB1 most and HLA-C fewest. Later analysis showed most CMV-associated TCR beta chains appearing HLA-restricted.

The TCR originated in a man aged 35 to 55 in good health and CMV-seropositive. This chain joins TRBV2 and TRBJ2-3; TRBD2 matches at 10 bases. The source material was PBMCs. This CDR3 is CASSSSGRAADTQYF. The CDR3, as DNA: TGTGCCAGCAGTTCGAGCGGGAGGGCTGCGGATACGCAGTATTTT.